This TCR beta chain derives from a study of blood T cell repertoires in COVID-19. Study-wide context: T cells, B-cell-depleted T cells, or PBMCs provided the cDNA or gDNA that served as material.

Generated by immunoSEQ multiplex PCR, the TCRdb table keeps only in-frame clones and is missing some. The sample includes about 120,000 clones, 85% to 90% seen only once; the top ten take 2% to 2.5%. Germline values: CDR1 LGHNA, CDR2 YSLEER. The CDR3 spans 17 residues. After removal of 3 bases from V and 7 bases from J, the junction contained 7 bases not matched to a gene. The sample consisted of peripheral blood. This sequence joins TRBV4-3 and TRBJ2-2; 14 bases match TRBD2. The receptor was isolated from a woman in her forties or fifties with acute or convalescent COVID-19. The CDR3 DNA sequence: TGCGCCAGCAGCCAGGGACTAGCGGGGGCCGGAGGCGGGGAGCTGTTTTTT. It yields the protein CASSQGLAGAGGGELFF.